This T cell receptor (beta chain) was recorded in a study of T cell responses to AZD1222 COVID-19 vaccine. Assay used: immunoSEQ multiplex PCR; TCRdb lists only in-frame clones, some missing. The sample has some 110,000 clones; about nine tenths are singletons. The sample was peripheral blood, taken 28 days after the second AZD1222 dose. The TCR sequence derives from an adult who received the AZD1222 COVID-19 vaccine.

This CDR3 reads CASSSQGGNSPLHF. CDR3 bases: TGTGCCAGTAGTTCACAGGGGGGTAATTCACCCCTCCACTTT. The gene calls are TRBV19 and TRBJ1-6, with 8 bases matching TRBD1. The CDR3 covers 14 residues. Germline V lookup: CDR1 LNHDA, CDR2 SQIVND (reference sequence). The trim removed 5 bases at V and 6 bases at J, leaving 3 bases unmatched.